This is a list of T cell receptor beta chains from one sample in a study of T cells after yellow fever vaccination. TCRdb ran MiXCR on the 5' RACE reads and lists one entry per CDR3 protein. The data contain 250,000 to 400,000 distinct CDR3 sequences, about 4% of them seen just once; the ten biggest clones take up roughly 24%. The starting material was PBMCs, obtained 5 days after the yellow fever booster vaccination. These receptors originate from a man aged 18 to 35 who received the YFV17D yellow fever vaccine. Each CDR3 is given with its conserved first and last residue. D genes are given only for firm matches. Clone sizes are given selectively: once, few, many, or a class where the clone is expanded.

J	V	D	size	CDR3	DNA
TRBJ1-1	TRBV5-1	NA	NA	CASSYGSDQIDTEAFF	TGCGCCAGCAGCTACGGATCCGACCAAATAGACACTGAAGCTTTCTTT
TRBJ2-2	TRBV29-1	NA	many	CSVLWGVTGELFF	TGCAGCGTTTTATGGGGCGTAACCGGGGAGCTGTTTTTT
TRBJ2-7	TRBV5-1	NA	many	CASSFGGEAYEQYF	TGCGCCAGCAGCTTCGGGGGAGAGGCGTACGAGCAGTACTTC
TRBJ2-7	TRBV7-9	TRBD1	many	CASSRTTGDYEQYF	TGTGCCAGCAGCCGAACGACAGGGGACTACGAGCAGTACTTC
TRBJ1-1	TRBV7-5	NA	many	CISVPEASRTGLDTEAFF	NA
TRBJ2-2	TRBV4-3	NA	many	CASSRAAAPNTGELFF	TGCGCCAGCAGCCGGGCAGCCGCCCCGAACACCGGGGAGCTGTTTTTT
TRBJ2-3	TRBV20-1	NA	few	CSAMVAGTDTQYF	TGCAGTGCTATGGTCGCTGGCACAGATACGCAGTATTTT
TRBJ2-7	TRBV10-2	NA	many	CASSDPLTYEQYF	TGCGCCAGCAGTGATCCACTCACCTACGAGCAGTACTTC
TRBJ2-1	TRBV7-8	TRBD1	few	CASSLASRTGEFF	TGTGCCAGCAGCTTAGCTTCCCGGACAGGGGAGTTCTTC
TRBJ1-1	TRBV15	NA	few	CATSRDSTEAFF	TGTGCCACCAGCAGGGACAGCACTGAAGCTTTCTTT
TRBJ2-4	TRBV2	NA	few	CASSEELIRAIQYF	TGTGCCAGCAGTGAAGAACTCATTCGGGCCATTCAGTACTTC
TRBJ2-6	TRBV5-1	NA	NA	CASSLGAPGSGANVLTF	TGCGCCAGCAGCTTGGGGGCCCCTGGCTCTGGGGCCAACGTCCTGACTTTC
TRBJ2-2	TRBV4-3	TRBD2	few	CASSQDFGGGAYGELFF	TGCGCCAGCAGCCAAGATTTCGGCGGGGGGGCCTACGGGGAGCTGTTTTTT